This T cell receptor (beta chain) derives from a study of regulatory T cells in long-lasting Graves disease. The study's findings and limits: Persistent Graves' patients showed a TCR diversity that was lower than that of newly diagnosed ones.

Relying on iRepertoire HTBI primers and Arm-PCR of CDR3 regions, the team built TCR beta libraries. Via MiXCR, TCRdb re-called the multiplex PCR reads, giving one row per CDR3 protein. The data hold more than 650,000 distinct CDR3 sequences, with around 30% observed a single time. This CDR3 contains 11 residues. The germline V gene has CDR1 SNHLY and CDR2 FYNNEI. V lost 8 bases to trimming and J lost 10 bases, with 14 bases between them. Time point denoted: persistent/refractory GD, antithyroid drugs over 5 years with positive TRAb. Extracted RNA from PBMCs served as the source of the TCR library. American Thyroid Association guidelines defined Graves' disease diagnosis. Recruitment took place at an endocrinology department in Xi'an, China. This clonotype was seen many times. Its antigen is currently unknown.

The TCR was taken from a female donor with Graves disease. Here the sequenced sample was peripheral blood mononuclear cells (PBMCs), taken when the disease was refractory, from a patient treated with antithyroid drugs. The chain links TRBV2 to TRBJ2-5; possibly TRBD2 for D (5 bases). Here the CDR3 reads CASLTGLIQYF. The CDR3 DNA reads TGTGCCAGCCTGACTGGACTTATCCAGTACTTC.